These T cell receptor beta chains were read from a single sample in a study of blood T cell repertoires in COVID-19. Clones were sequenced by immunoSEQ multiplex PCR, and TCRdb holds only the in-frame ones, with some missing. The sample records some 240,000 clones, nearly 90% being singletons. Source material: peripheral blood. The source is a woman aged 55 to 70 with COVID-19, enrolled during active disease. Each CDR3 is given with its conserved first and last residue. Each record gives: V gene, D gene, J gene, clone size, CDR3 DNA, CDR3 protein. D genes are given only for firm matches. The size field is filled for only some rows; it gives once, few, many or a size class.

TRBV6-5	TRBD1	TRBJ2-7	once	TGTGCCAGCAGTTACCGGACAGGGAGATCCTACGAGCAGTACTTC	CASSYRTGRSYEQYF
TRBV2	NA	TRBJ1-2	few	TGTGCCAGCAGTGAGGGTTCAGGGCCCTATGGCTACACCTTC	CASSEGSGPYGYTF
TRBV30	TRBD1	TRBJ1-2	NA	TGTGCCTGGACCCCGACAGGGGTTGGCTACACCTTC	CAWTPTGVGYTF
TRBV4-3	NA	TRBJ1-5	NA	TGCGCCAGCAGCCGCCTCAGGAATCAGCCCCAGCATTTT	CASSRLRNQPQHF
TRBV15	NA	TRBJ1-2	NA	TGTGCCACCAGCAGAGGTCCCATGACAGCGCCAGGCTATGGCTACACCTTC	CATSRGPMTAPGYGYTF
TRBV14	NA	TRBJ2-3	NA	TGTGCCAGCAGCCCGCTTGCGCAGGGATCAGATACGCAGTATTTT	CASSPLAQGSDTQYF
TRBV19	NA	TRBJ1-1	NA	TGTGCCAGTAGTATACCAACAGGGCCAAACACTGAAGCTTTCTTT	CASSIPTGPNTEAFF
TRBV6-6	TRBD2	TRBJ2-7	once	TGTGCCAGCAGCCCGACGGGGGGTTACGAGCAGTACTTC	CASSPTGGYEQYF
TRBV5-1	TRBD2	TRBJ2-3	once	TGCGCCAGCAGCTTCAGCGGGGGCGCAGATACGCAGTATTTT	CASSFSGGADTQYF
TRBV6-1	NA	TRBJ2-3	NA	TGTGCCAGCAGTGAGATGCTTACTAGCACAGATACGCAGTATTTT	CASSEMLTSTDTQYF
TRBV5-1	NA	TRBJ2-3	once	TGCGCCAGCAGCTTGAATGTCCGGGGGTTGGCAGATACGCAGTATTTT	CASSLNVRGLADTQYF
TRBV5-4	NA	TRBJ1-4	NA	TGTGCCAGCAGCTCTGGTGGTGCCCGGGGGAATGAAAAACTGTTTTTT	CASSSGGARGNEKLFF
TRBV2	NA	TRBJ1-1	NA	TGTGCCAGCACCCAAATCGGACACTTGAACACTGAAGCTTTCTTT	CASTQIGHLNTEAFF
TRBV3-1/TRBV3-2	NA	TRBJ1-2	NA	TGTGCCAGCAGCCAAACTGGGGCCTATGGCTACACCTTC	CASSQTGAYGYTF
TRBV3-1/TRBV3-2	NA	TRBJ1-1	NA	TGTGCCAGCAGCCAGCAACAGGGTTACTCCGGGGCTTTCTTT	CASSQQQGYSGAFF
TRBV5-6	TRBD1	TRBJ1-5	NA	TGTGCCAGCAGCTTGGGGGGACAGCCCCGGCCCCAGCATTTT	CASSLGGQPRPQHF
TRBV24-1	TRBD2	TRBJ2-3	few	TGTGCCACCTCCCTAGCGGGGTCCGATACGCAGTATTTT	CATSLAGSDTQYF
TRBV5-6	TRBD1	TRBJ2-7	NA	TGTGCCAGCAAAAGACAGGGGGGTAGATACGAGCAGTACTTC	CASKRQGGRYEQYF
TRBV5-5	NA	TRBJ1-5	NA	TGTGCCAGCAGCTTGGAAGCTCCAGGGAAAAATCAGCCCCAGCATTTT	CASSLEAPGKNQPQHF
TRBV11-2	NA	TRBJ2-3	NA	TGTGCCAGCAGCCAGATCCCCACAGATACGCAGTATTTT	CASSQIPTDTQYF
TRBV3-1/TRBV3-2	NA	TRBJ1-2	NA	TGTGCCAGCAGGCCCTGGACGGAGGCCCAAGCTAACTATGGCTACACCTTC	CASRPWTEAQANYGYTF
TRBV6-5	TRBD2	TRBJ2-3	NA	TGTGCCAGCAGTTACCTGCGGGGGAGCACAGATACGCAGTATTTT	CASSYLRGSTDTQYF
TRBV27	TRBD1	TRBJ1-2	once	TGTGCCAGCTCACAGGGGAGAGGAAACTATGGCTACACCTTC	CASSQGRGNYGYTF
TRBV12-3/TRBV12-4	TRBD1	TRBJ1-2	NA	TGTGCCAGCAGTTGGACAGGGCTCTATGGCTACACCTTC	CASSWTGLYGYTF
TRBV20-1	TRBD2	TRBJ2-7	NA	TGCAGTGCTAGTTCGGCTAGCGGGGGGGTCTCCTACGAGCAGTACTTC	CSASSASGGVSYEQYF
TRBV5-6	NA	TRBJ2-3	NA	TGTGCCACCCGACAATCTAGCACAGATACGCAGTATTTT	CATRQSSTDTQYF
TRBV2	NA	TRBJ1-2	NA	TGTGCCAGCAGTTTGGGGGGGACCTATGGCTACACCTTC	CASSLGGTYGYTF
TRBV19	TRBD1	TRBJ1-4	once	TGTGCCAGTAGCTCGGGACAGACCCAAACCCAACCCTTTAATGAAAAACTGTTTTTT	CASSSGQTQTQPFNEKLFF
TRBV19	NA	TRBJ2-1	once	TGTGCCAGTAGTATCGACGGGAACAATGAGCAGTTCTTC	CASSIDGNNEQFF
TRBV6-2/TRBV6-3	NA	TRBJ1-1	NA	TGTGCCAGCAGTTACGGGCGCAGGATGAACACTGAAGCTTTCTTT	CASSYGRRMNTEAFF
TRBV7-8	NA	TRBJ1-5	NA	TGTGCCAGCAGCACGACAGGTAGCAATCAGCCCCAGCATTTT	CASSTTGSNQPQHF
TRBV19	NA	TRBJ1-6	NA	TGTGCCAGTAGTACCTCGGGGTCCCTCCACTTT	CASSTSGSLHF
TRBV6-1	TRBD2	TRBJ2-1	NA	TGTGCCAGCAGTGAATACTTGGGACTAGCAGTCCCCAATGAGCAGTTCTTC	CASSEYLGLAVPNEQFF
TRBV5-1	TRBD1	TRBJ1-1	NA	TGCGCCAGCAGCTACAGGGGGAACACTGAAGCTTTCTTT	CASSYRGNTEAFF
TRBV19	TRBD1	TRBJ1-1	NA	TGTGCCAGTAGGATGACAGGGGGCTTGTACACTGAAGCTTTCTTT	CASRMTGGLYTEAFF
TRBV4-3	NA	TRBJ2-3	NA	TGCGCCAGCAGCCTCAGAGGACTACCAACAGATACGCAGTATTTT	CASSLRGLPTDTQYF
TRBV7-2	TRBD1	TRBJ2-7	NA	TGTGCCAGCAGCTTGACCGGGACAGGTTCCTACGAGCAGTACTTC	CASSLTGTGSYEQYF
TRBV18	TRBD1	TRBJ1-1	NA	TGTGCCAGCTCACCGCAGGGGGCTCGAACTGAAGCTTTCTTT	CASSPQGARTEAFF
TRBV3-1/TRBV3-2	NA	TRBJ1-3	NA	TGTGCCAGCAGCCTACTCGATGGAAACACCATATATTTT	CASSLLDGNTIYF
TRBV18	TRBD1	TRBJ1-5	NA	TGTGCCAGCTCCACCGGGACAGGGAGGGGTCAGCCCCAGCATTTT	CASSTGTGRGQPQHF
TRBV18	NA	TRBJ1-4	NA	TGTGCCAGCTCACCTTCGGCAACTAATGAAAAACTGTTTTTT	CASSPSATNEKLFF